The clone carrying this T cell receptor (beta chain) was counted ten times or more. The data are from a study of T-cell reconstitution after alpha-beta-depleted transplantation in children. The library targeted TCRbeta and was prepared with unique molecular identifiers. In TCRdb, the PCR reads were re-called with MiXCR into one record per CDR3 protein. The sample contains hundreds of thousands of distinct CDR3 sequences, under 15% of which appear only once. The CDR3 is 13 amino acids. Germline V gene data show CDR1 as LGHNA and CDR2 as YNFKEQ. The V and J ends lost 0 bases and 1 base respectively, with 2 bases between them.

This rearrangement joins TRBV4-2 to TRBJ2-3, with no clear D. This sequence originates from a male patient under 18 who had a stem cell transplant for acute myeloid leukemia, so the T cells may come from the graft donor. Sequences were derived from PBMCs, mostly from graft donor cells, sampled 360 days after TCRalphabeta/CD19-depleted stem cell transplant. CDR3 sequence (DNA): TGTGCCAGCAGCCAAGAGCGCACAGATACGCAGTATTTT. Translating gives CASSQERTDTQYF.